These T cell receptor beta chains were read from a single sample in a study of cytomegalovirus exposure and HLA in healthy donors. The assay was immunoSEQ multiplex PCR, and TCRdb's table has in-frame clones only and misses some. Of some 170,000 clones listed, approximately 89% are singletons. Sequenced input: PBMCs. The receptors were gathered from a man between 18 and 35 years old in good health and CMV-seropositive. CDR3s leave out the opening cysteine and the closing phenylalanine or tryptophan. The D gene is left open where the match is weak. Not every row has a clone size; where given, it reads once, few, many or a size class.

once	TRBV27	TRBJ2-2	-	ASAREEGGELF
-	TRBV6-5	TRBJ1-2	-	ASSFSTNYGYT
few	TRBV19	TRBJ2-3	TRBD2	ASSSQGGRAATQY
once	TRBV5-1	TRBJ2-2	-	ASSWLAPSNTGELF
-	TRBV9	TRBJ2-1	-	ASSVAFGSEQF
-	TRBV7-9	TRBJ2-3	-	ASSLIGGPPDTQY
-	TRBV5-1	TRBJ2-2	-	ASSLGGRELSGELF
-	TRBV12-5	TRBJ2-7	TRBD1	ASGRGGTGDEQY
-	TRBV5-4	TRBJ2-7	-	ASSLGTGFSYEQY
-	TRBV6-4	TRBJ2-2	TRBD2	ASRLAGGSDTGELF
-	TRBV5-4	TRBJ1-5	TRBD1	ASSSRDREVILQEQPQH
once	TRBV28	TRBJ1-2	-	ASSLVGENYGYT
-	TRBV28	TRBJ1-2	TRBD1	ASSGTGGGNGYT
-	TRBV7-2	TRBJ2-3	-	ASSLDWNTDTQY
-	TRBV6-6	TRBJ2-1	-	ASSYSTPIGGQF
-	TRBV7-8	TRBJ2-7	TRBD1	ASSQRWTGGYEQY
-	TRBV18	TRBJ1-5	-	ASSENAGSRYQPQH
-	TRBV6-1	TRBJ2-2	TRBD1	ASREGGTTGELF
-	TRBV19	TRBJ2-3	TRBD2	ASSIGLAGGSSTDTQY
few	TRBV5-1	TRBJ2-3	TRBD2	ASLRGGSTDTQY
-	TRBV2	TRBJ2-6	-	ARQVLT
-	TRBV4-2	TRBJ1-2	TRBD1	ASSQAADRADGYT
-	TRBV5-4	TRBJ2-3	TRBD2	ASSLGGTTRDTQY
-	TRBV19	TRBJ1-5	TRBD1	ASSTRGQALNQPQH
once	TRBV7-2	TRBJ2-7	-	ASSYFSGNTYEQY
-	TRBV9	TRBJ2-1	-	ASSPQGGLNNEQF
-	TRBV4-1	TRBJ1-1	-	ASSHTSVTEAF
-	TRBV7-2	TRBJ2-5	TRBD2	ASSFRLAAETQY
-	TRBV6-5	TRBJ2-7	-	ASSLARSSYEQY